The 3 T cell receptor beta chains presented below share a single source sample, sequenced in a study of T cell responses to AZD1222 COVID-19 vaccine. The repertoire was sequenced with immunoSEQ multiplex PCR; TCRdb's copy has only in-frame clones and lacks some. In the table there are approximately 180,000 clones, 85% to 90% of which are singletons. The specimen comprised peripheral blood, sampled on day 0 of AZD1222 vaccination. These receptors originate from an adult in good health.

The rearrangement uses TRBV2 and TRBJ1-4, with D uncertain. CDR3 length equals 15 residues. The germline CDR1 and CDR2 sequences are SNHLY and FYNNEI. V dropped 6 bases and J dropped 0 bases, with 11 bases sitting between them. The CDR3 sequence: CASSRVIPTNEKLFF. CDR3 DNA sequence: TGTGCCAGCAGCCGGGTCATCCCAACTAATGAAAAACTGTTTTTT.

The chain combines TRBV4-1 with TRBJ1-5; 8 nucleotides line up with TRBD1. Germline values: CDR1 MGHRA, CDR2 YSYEKL. The CDR3 is made up of 17 amino acids. The J segment lost 2 bases and the V segment lost 0 bases, leaving 6 bases of the junction unmatched. The CDR3 here is CASSQEPTGVRNQPQHF. The CDR3, as DNA: TGCGCCAGCAGCCAAGAACCGACAGGGGTCCGCAATCAGCCCCAGCATTTT.

The chain joins TRBV5-1 to TRBJ1-6, with 8 bases fitting TRBD1. This CDR3 is 15 amino acids long. CDR1 is SGHRS and CDR2 is YFSETQ in the germline V gene. V lost 0 bases to trimming and J lost 9 bases; unmatched junction nucleotides: 5. CDR3 sequence (DNA): TGCGCCAGCAGCTTGGCTCAGGGGGCTGGTTCACCCCTCCACTTT. Protein: CASSLAQGAGSPLHF.